A single sample is the source of the 21 T cell receptor beta chains below, sequenced in a study of cytomegalovirus exposure and HLA in healthy donors. PCR used 60 Vbeta primers and 13 Jbeta primers. Profiled with immunoSEQ multiplex PCR; TCRdb holds only in-frame clones, not every one. Of about 140,000 clones in the sample, around 79% are singletons; the top ten hold 3% to 4%. Sequencing used PBMCs. These receptors came from a female donor in good health and CMV-seronegative.

V is TRBV5-4 and J is TRBJ1-2; 8 nucleotides align to TRBD1. Germline lookup yields CDR1 SGHNT and CDR2 YYREEE (reference sequence). Trimming removed 4 bases from V and 6 bases from J; junction bases left unmatched: 11. The CDR3 is made up of 15 amino acids. The CDR3 DNA is TGTGCCAGCAGCCCCACGAGTGCAGGGGGCGATGGCTACACCTTC. It is translated as CASSPTSAGGDGYTF.

The chain recombines TRBV7-9 with TRBJ1-6; no reliable D call. The CDR3 has 13 amino acids. Germline V gene lookup returns CDR1 SEHNR and CDR2 FQNEAQ (reference sequence). V shed 1 base and J shed 14 bases, with 12 bases lying between them. CDR3 coding DNA: TGTGCCAGCAGCTTAGGGGCCTCAAGGACCCTCCACTTT. Protein sequence: CASSLGASRTLHF.

This chain joins TRBV7-2 and TRBJ1-5, with D unclear. Germline V gene data show CDR1 as SGHTA and CDR2 as FQGNSA. The V end lost 5 bases, the J end lost 0 bases, and 5 bases lay between the germline ends. The CDR3 totals 13 residues. DNA of the CDR3: TGTGCCAGCAGCCAAAATAGCAATCAGCCCCAGCATTTT. Translation gives CASSQNSNQPQHF.

This clone was detected only once. The CDR3 here is CASRSGITYEQYF. The CDR3 DNA follows: TGTGCCAGCAGGTCCGGGATCACCTACGAGCAGTACTTC. The V and J genes are TRBV6-5 and TRBJ2-7; weak D call: TRBD2 (5 bases). V was clipped by 6 bases and J by 2 bases, with 11 bases between them. Germline V gives CDR1 MNHEY, CDR2 SVGAGI. The CDR3 has 13 residues.

This clone qualifies as medium-sized. This specimen includes other DNA sequences encoding the same CDR3. V usage is TRBV5-4 and J usage is TRBJ2-7; D remains unclear. CDR1 is SGHNT, CDR2 YYREEE, per germline (reference sequence). Trimming took off 0 bases at V and 2 bases at J, with 6 bases between the two ends. CDR3 length equals 13 residues. The CDR3 protein is CASSLGGPYEQYF. The CDR3 DNA reads as TGTGCCAGCAGCTTGGGAGGCCCCTACGAGCAGTACTTC.

This clone was seen only a few times. The genes are TRBV6-5 and TRBJ2-6; D ambiguous. V gave up 2 bases and J gave up 0 bases, with 8 bases separating them. The germline CDR1 and CDR2 sequences are MNHEY and SVGAGI. The CDR3 sequence is 16 residues long. Written as DNA, the CDR3 is TGTGCCAGCAGTTACGAGAAAATCTCTGGGGCCAACGTCCTGACTTTC. Its protein is CASSYEKISGANVLTF.

This chain connects TRBV5-1 to TRBJ2-2; 9 nucleotides match TRBD1. CDR3 length: 15 amino acids. The V and J ends lost 3 bases and 6 bases, in that order; junction bases with no gene match: 6. Germline loops: CDR1 SGHRS, CDR2 YFSETQ. The CDR3 nucleotides are TGCGCCAGCAGCTCCGGGACAGGGTACGCCGGGGAGCTGTTTTTT. Amino acid sequence: CASSSGTGYAGELFF. Full variable domain (missing parts from reference TRBV5-1 and TRBJ2-2): KAGVTQTPRYLIKTRGQQVTLSCSPISGHRSVSWYQQTPGQGLQFLFEYFSETQRNKGNFPGRFSGRQFSNSRSEMNVSTLELGDSALYLCASSSGTGYAGELFFGEGSRLTVL.

J is TRBJ2-5 and V is TRBV7-9; 9 positions agree with TRBD2. V lost 2 bases and J lost 4; bases outside the gene matches: 5. CDR1 and CDR2 (germline): SEHNR, FQNEAQ (reference sequence). CDR3 length: 15 residues. CDR3 residues: CASSLLAGISETQYF. In nucleotides, the CDR3 is TGTGCCAGCAGCTTACTAGCGGGGATTTCAGAGACCCAGTACTTC.

The chain is built from TRBV27 and TRBJ2-7; possible D gene TRBD1, 5 bases. CDR1 is MNHEY, CDR2 SMNVEV, per germline (reference sequence). With 2 bases removed from V and 4 bases from J, the gap between germline ends came to 15 bases. The CDR3 runs 15 residues. CDR3 in amino acids: CASSLRGPGPYEQYF. CDR3 bases: TGTGCCAGCAGTTTAAGGGGCCCAGGGCCATACGAGCAGTACTTC.

The chain uses TRBV5-6 and TRBJ2-5; D ambiguous. The germline gives CDR1 SGHDT, CDR2 YYEEEE. The CDR3 totals 13 residues. V lost 0 bases and J lost 5, with 8 bases in between. This CDR3 reads CASSLASRETQYF. In DNA, the CDR3 is TGTGCCAGCAGCTTGGCAAGTCGGGAGACCCAGTACTTC.

J is TRBJ2-7 and V is TRBV27; 7 bases are shared with TRBD2. This CDR3 has 14 residues. Trimming removed 3 bases from V and 6 bases from J; junction bases left unmatched: 8. From germline, CDR1 is MNHEY and CDR2 SMNVEV (reference sequence). The CDR3 DNA reads as TGTGCCAGCAGTTTTGGACTAGACCCACTCGAGCAGTACTTC. It specifies CASSFGLDPLEQYF.

The chain has TRBV15 and TRBJ2-2; 9 bases are shared with TRBD2. CDR3 length: 17 amino acids. Germline loops: CDR1 LNHNV, CDR2 YYDKDF (reference sequence). The junction had 8 bases not matched to a gene; V was cut back by 0 bases and J by 6 bases. In DNA, the CDR3 is TGTGCCACCAGCAGAGATAGGGCTAGCGGGATCCCCGGGGAGCTGTTTTTT. This encodes CATSRDRASGIPGELFF.

This clone was counted only a few times. The V and J genes are TRBV6-5 and TRBJ2-7; the match to TRBD1 covers 10 bases. Per germline, CDR1 MNHEY and CDR2 SVGAGI. V gave up 6 bases and J gave up 4 bases; unmatched junction bases: 3. The CDR3 covers 13 residues. CDR3 sequence reads: CASRDRGFYEQYF. In DNA, the CDR3 is TGTGCCAGCAGGGACAGGGGGTTTTACGAGCAGTACTTC.

This chain joins TRBV30 and TRBJ1-3; D possibly corresponds to TRBD1 (6 bases). This CDR3 comprises 15 residues. Trimming took off 6 bases at V and 0 bases at J, with 15 bases between the two ends. Germline V gene lookup returns CDR1 GTSNPN and CDR2 SVGIG (reference sequence). CDR3 coding DNA: TGTGCCTGCATCCCGGGACACCTCTCTGGAAACACCATATATTTT. Its translation: CACIPGHLSGNTIYF.

The chain links TRBV5-1 to TRBJ2-7, with 8 nucleotides matching TRBD1. The V gene's germline CDR1 is SGHRS and CDR2 YFSETQ. The V segment lost 3 bases and the J segment 2 bases; nucleotides outside the gene matches: 1. This CDR3 is built from 13 residues. CDR3 amino acids: CASSWGQAYEQYF. Here the CDR3 DNA reads TGCGCCAGCAGCTGGGGACAGGCCTACGAGCAGTACTTC.

The chain is built from TRBV5-1 and TRBJ2-3; 12 positions agree with TRBD2. The CDR3 runs 15 residues. V was pared by 5 bases and J by 1 base, with 2 bases of the junction left unmatched. CDR1 is SGHRS and CDR2 is YFSETQ in the germline V gene. CDR3 sequence reads: CASRRLAGGTDTQYF. Written as DNA, the CDR3 is TGCGCCAGCAGGCGACTAGCGGGGGGCACAGATACGCAGTATTTT.

J is TRBJ2-5 and V is TRBV5-6; 10 positions match TRBD2. The J call may be wrong; the DNA end is better matched by TRBJ2-7. Germline CDR1 is SGHDT and CDR2 is YYEEEE. CDR3 length: 16 amino acids. DNA of the CDR3: TGTGCCAGCAGTTTCGACGTACTAGCGGGAAAGTACGAGCAGTACTTC. Protein: CASSFDVLAGKYEQYF.

Comment on this clone: A junction end diverges from the germline sequence, so it may reflect a read error. This sequence joins TRBV7-7 and TRBJ2-2; TRBD2 aligns across 10 bases. The CDR3 spans 17 residues. CDR1 is SSHAT, CDR2 FNYEAQ, per germline (reference sequence). The DNA for the CDR3 is TGTGCTAGCAGCTTAACCGCTAGCGGGAGAAGCAACGGGGAGCTGTTTTTT. Its protein is CASSLTASGRSNGELFF.

A note on this clone: The junction shows a germline mismatch at one end, possibly a read error. The genes are TRBV14 and TRBJ2-7; 11 nucleotides align to TRBD2. CDR3 length: 12 residues. Germline V CDR1 and CDR2: SGHDN, FVKESK. The DNA for the CDR3 is TGTGCCAGCGCCTCAGCTAGCGGGAGGTACTTCTTC. Amino acids: CASASASGRYFF. The whole variable domain, filled in from reference TRBV14 and TRBJ2-7, reads EAGVTQFPSHSVIEKGQTVTLRCDPISGHDNLYWYRRVMGKEIKFLLHFVKESKQDESGMPNNRFLAERTGGTYSTLKVQPAELEDSGVYFCASASASGRYFFGPGTRLTVT.

The chain recombines TRBV7-2 with TRBJ2-7, with 12 positions matching TRBD2. This CDR3 has 15 amino acids. Germline lookup yields CDR1 SGHTA and CDR2 FQGNSA. V shed 1 base, J shed 7 bases, and the junction held 5 bases outside the gene matches. This chain's CDR3 is CASSLGLAGGREQYF. The DNA for the CDR3 is TGTGCCAGCAGCTTAGGCCTAGCGGGAGGGCGGGAGCAGTACTTC.

The CDR3 bases are TGTGCCAGTAGTGCGGATCTGAACACTGAAGCTTTCTTT. It yields the protein CASSADLNTEAFF. The V and J genes are TRBV19 and TRBJ1-1; D gene uncertain. Germline assignment: CDR1 LNHDA and CDR2 SQIVND (reference sequence). V lost 5 bases, J lost 0 bases, and 7 bases lay in between. The CDR3 totals 13 residues.